Listed here are 6 T cell receptor beta chains from one sample, sequenced in a study of Graves' ophthalmopathy and Graves' hyperthyroidism. RNA transcripts provided the template for amplifying TCR beta CDR3 regions. HTBI-primed first-round RT-PCR preceded second-round multiplex PCR. In TCRdb, the multiplex PCR reads were re-called with MiXCR into one record per CDR3 protein. The sample lists fewer than 650,000 distinct CDR3 sequences, around a fifth occurring once. Source material: peripheral blood. These receptors all come from a woman aged 18-29 years with stable Graves' hyperthyroidism. Some clones in this sample may be carry-over from other donors' samples.

This clonotype was seen ten or more times. V is TRBV27 and J is TRBJ1-2, with a tentative D call TRBD1 (6 bases). The V gene lost 2 bases and the J gene lost 3 bases, with 16 bases spanning the gap. Germline-derived CDR1 and CDR2 are MNHEY and SMNVEV (reference sequence). The CDR3 has 16 amino acids. The DNA of the CDR3 is TGTGCCAGCAGTTTAGGGGGCAGCCCGTATTACTATGGCTACACCTTC. Translation: CASSLGGSPYYYGYTF.

The sample holds many counts of this clonotype. This chain connects TRBV2 to TRBJ2-7, with 7 bases that match TRBD2. Germline lookup yields CDR1 SNHLY and CDR2 FYNNEI. This CDR3 region has 14 residues. The J segment lost 3 bases and the V segment lost 4 bases, leaving 6 bases of the junction unmatched. In DNA, the CDR3 is TGTGCCAGCAGTGGCCCGGGGGGAGGCTACGAGCAGTACTTC. Protein: CASSGPGGGYEQYF.

This clonotype was recorded a few times. DNA for the CDR3: TGTGCCAGCAGCTCGCAGCCCTACGAGCAGTACTTC. It encodes CASSSQPYEQYF. The genes are TRBV13 and TRBJ2-7, with no clear D. V dropped 4 bases and J dropped 2 bases, with 6 bases sitting between them. Looked up from germline, CDR1 is PRHDT and CDR2 is FYEKMQ (reference sequence). The CDR3 loop spans 12 amino acids.

This clonotype was picked up a small number of times. This sequence joins TRBV20-1 and TRBJ2-2; D possibly corresponds to TRBD2 (5 bases). Germline CDR1 reads DFQATT; CDR2 reads SNEGSKA (reference sequence). Between the trimmed V and J ends, which lost 4 bases and 0 bases, there was a span of 15 bases. CDR3 size: 16 residues. CDR3 in DNA: TGCAGTGCTATCAACCCACGGGGATCGAACACCGGGGAGCTGTTTTTT. Translation: CSAINPRGSNTGELFF.

At least ten counts were recorded for this clonotype. This chain uses TRBV30 with TRBJ2-5; no firm D call. V was shortened by 4 bases and J by 4 bases, with 7 bases between the two germline ends. CDR1 GTSNPN and CDR2 SVGIG come from the germline V gene (reference sequence). This CDR3 contains 11 residues. The CDR3 loop reads CAWTWGETQYF. DNA of the CDR3: TGTGCCTGGACCTGGGGAGAGACCCAGTACTTC.

The sample holds a few counts of this clonotype. The chain has TRBV9 and TRBJ1-2, with TRBD1 as a possible D gene (6 bases). The CDR3 is made up of 15 amino acids. V was trimmed by 0 bases and J by 4 bases, leaving 13 bases between them. CDR1 SGDLS and CDR2 YYNGEE come from the germline V gene. The CDR3 sequence is CASSVAGGGIYGYTF. The CDR3 DNA sequence: TGTGCCAGCAGCGTAGCAGGAGGGGGGATCTATGGCTACACCTTC.